This T cell receptor beta chain was identified during a study of blood T cell repertoires in COVID-19. Study at large: Whether acute or convalescent, the COVID-19 samples came from the United States, Italy and Spain. The analysed material was cDNA or gDNA that came from T cells, B-cell-depleted T cells, or PBMCs.

V was trimmed by 2 bases and J by 4 bases, leaving 3 bases between them. Germline V gives CDR1 SGHDT, CDR2 YYEEEE. The CDR3 loop spans 11 amino acids. In the authors' workflow: Using reference gene primer amplification, nucleated cell counts were estimated. Using immunoSEQ multiplex PCR, the repertoire was profiled, and TCRdb retains in-frame clones only, with some absent. Clonal size and the V and J genes are those of that table, whereas D and trimming came from the DNA. The profile shows 250,000 to 300,000 clones, 87% of them singletons. Sequences were obtained from peripheral blood. The origin of this receptor is a woman in her forties or fifties who had recovered from COVID-19. The chain couples TRBV5-6 to TRBJ1-2; D ambiguous. In DNA, the CDR3 is TGTGCCAGCAGCTTCCTCTATGGCTACACCTTC. Encoded protein: CASSFLYGYTF.